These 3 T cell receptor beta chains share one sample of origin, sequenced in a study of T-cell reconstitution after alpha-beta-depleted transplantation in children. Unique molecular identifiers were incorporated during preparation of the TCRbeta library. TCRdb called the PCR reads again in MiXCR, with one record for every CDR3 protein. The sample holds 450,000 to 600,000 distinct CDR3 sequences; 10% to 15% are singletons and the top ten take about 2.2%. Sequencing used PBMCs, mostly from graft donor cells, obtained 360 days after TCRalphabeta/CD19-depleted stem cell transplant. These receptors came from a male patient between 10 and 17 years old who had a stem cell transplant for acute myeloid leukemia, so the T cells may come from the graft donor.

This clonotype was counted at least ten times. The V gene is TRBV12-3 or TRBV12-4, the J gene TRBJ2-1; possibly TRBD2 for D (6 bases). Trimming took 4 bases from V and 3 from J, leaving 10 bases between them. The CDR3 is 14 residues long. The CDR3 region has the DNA TGTGCCAGCAGTTCGGGACTTATCTACAATGAGCAGTTCTTC. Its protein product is CASSSGLIYNEQFF.

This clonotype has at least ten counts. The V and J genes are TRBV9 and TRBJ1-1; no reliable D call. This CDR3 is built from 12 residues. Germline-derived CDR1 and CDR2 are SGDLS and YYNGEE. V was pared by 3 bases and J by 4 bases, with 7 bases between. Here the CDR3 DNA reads TGTGCCAGCAGCGATCGGGGCACTGAAGCTTTCTTT. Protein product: CASSDRGTEAFF.

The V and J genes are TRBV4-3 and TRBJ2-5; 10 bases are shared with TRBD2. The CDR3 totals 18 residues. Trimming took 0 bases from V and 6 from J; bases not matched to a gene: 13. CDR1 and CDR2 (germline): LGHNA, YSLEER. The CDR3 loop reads CASSQDSQVAGGGKTQYF. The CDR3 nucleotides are TGCGCCAGCAGCCAAGATTCCCAAGTAGCGGGAGGTGGAAAGACCCAGTACTTC.